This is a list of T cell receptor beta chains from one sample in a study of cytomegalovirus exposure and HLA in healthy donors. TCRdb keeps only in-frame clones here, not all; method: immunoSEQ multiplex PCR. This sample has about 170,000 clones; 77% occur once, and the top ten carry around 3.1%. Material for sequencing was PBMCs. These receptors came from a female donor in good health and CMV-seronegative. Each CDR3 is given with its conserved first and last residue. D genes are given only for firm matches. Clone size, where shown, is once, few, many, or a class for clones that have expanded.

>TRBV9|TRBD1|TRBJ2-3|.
CASSVGGQPSTDTQYF
TGTGCCAGCAGCGTAGGGGGACAGCCTAGCACAGATACGCAGTATTTT
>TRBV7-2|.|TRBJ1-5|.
CASSLQGNQPQHF
TGTGCCAGCAGCCTACAGGGAAATCAGCCCCAGCATTTT
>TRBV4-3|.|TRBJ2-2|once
CASSQDFSGPGELFF
TGCGCCAGCAGCCAAGATTTTTCAGGGCCCGGGGAGCTGTTTTTT
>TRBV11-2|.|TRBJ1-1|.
CASSLGARTLGEAFF
TGTGCCAGCAGCTTAGGCGCTCGGACATTGGGTGAAGCTTTCTTT
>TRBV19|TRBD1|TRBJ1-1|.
CASSKTGSHTEAFF
TGTGCCAGTAGCAAGACAGGGTCCCACACTGAAGCTTTCTTT
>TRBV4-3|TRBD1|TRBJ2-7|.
CASSQEGQGFYEQYF
TGCGCCAGCAGCCAAGAGGGACAGGGGTTCTACGAGCAGTACTTC
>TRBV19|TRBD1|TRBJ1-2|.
CATRAGGGYGYTF
TGTGCCACCCGGGCAGGGGGCGGCTATGGCTACACCTTC
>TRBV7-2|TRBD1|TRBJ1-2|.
CASSYQTGEVIYGYTF
TGTGCCAGCAGCTACCAAACAGGGGAGGTGATCTATGGCTACACCTTC
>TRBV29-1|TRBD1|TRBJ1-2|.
CSVTLQGANGYTF
TGCAGCGTTACCTTGCAGGGGGCGAATGGCTACACCTTC
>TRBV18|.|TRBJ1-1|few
CASSPGRVNTEAFF
TGTGCCAGCTCACCCGGCAGGGTGAACACTGAAGCTTTCTTT
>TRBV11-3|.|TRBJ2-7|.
CASSLGYSSYEQYF
TGTGCCAGCAGCTTAGGATACAGTTCTTACGAGCAGTACTTC
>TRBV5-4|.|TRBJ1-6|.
CASSPQAGSYNSPLHF
TGTGCCAGCAGCCCTCAAGCGGGCTCCTATAATTCACCCCTCCACTTT
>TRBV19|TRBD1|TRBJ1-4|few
CASSRDRGTNEKLFF
TGTGCCAGTAGCCGGGACAGGGGAACTAATGAAAAACTGTTTTTT
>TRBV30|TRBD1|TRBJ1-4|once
CAWSVQTGVEKLFF
TGTGCCTGGAGTGTACAAACAGGGGTTGAAAAACTGTTTTTT
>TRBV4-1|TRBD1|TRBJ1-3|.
CASSQERTGIVLSGNTIYF
TGCGCCAGCAGCCAAGAGCGGACAGGGATCGTTCTCTCTGGAAACACCATATATTTT
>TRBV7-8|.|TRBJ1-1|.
CASSLGGPNTEAFF
TGTGCCAGCAGCCTAGGGGGGCCGAACACTGAAGCTTTCTTT
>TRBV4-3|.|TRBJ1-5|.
CASSQGQNNQPQHF
TGCGCCAGCAGCCAAGGACAGAACAATCAGCCCCAGCATTTT
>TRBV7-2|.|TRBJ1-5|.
CASSSPVDQPQHF
TGTGCCAGCAGCTCCCCAGTCGATCAGCCCCAGCATTTT
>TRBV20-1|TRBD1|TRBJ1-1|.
CSARVVRDRAF
TGCAGTGCTAGAGTTGTAAGGGACAGGGCATTT
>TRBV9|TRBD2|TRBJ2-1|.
CASSVVLAGANEQFF
TGTGCCAGCAGCGTAGTTCTAGCGGGAGCCAATGAGCAGTTCTTC
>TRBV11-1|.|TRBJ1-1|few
CASSPLPGYAFF
TGTGCCAGCAGCCCCCTACCAGGGTACGCTTTCTTT
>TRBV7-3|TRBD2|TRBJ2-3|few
CASSPDGTSGRSDTQYF
TGTGCCAGCAGCCCTGATGGGACTAGCGGGAGGTCAGATACGCAGTATTTT
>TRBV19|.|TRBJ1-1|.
CASHSGRPNTEAFF
TGTGCCAGCCACTCAGGGCGGCCGAACACTGAAGCTTTCTTT
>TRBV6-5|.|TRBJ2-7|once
CASRNLYSEQYF
TGTGCCAGCAGGAACCTATACTCCGAGCAGTACTTC
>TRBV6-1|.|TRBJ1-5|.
CASSGKTVRGGNQPQHF
TGTGCCAGCAGTGGAAAGACCGTCCGAGGAGGCAATCAGCCCCAGCATTTT
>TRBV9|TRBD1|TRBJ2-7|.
CASSVGTGGEYEQYF
TGTGCCAGCAGCGTGGGGACAGGGGGCGAGTACGAGCAGTACTTC
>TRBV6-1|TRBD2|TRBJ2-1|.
CASRPVAGVFNEQFF
TGTGCCAGCAGACCTGTAGCGGGGGTCTTCAATGAGCAGTTCTTC
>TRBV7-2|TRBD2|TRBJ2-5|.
CASSPTSGQETQYF
TGTGCCAGCAGCCCGACTAGCGGGCAAGAGACCCAGTACTTC
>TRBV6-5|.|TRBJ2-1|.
CASSYKAWRYNEQFF
TGTGCCAGCAGTTACAAAGCGTGGAGATACAATGAGCAGTTCTTC
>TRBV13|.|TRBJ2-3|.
CASNLLTDTQYF
TGTGCCAGCAACCTCCTAACAGATACGCAGTATTTT
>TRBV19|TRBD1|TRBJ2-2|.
CASSWDRAGELFF
TGTGCCAGTAGCTGGGACAGGGCCGGGGAGCTGTTTTTT
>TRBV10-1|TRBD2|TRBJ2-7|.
CASSEALAGVVQYF
TGCGCCAGCAGTGAAGCGCTAGCGGGAGTCGTACAGTACTTC
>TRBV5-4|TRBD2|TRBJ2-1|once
CASSSGLAGADNEQFF
TGTGCCAGCAGCTCGGGATTAGCGGGAGCTGACAATGAGCAGTTCTTC
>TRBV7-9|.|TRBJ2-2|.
CASSAGPTANTGELFF
TGTGCCAGCAGCGCCGGCCCAACAGCGAACACCGGGGAGCTGTTTTTT
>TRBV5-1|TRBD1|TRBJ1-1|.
CASGQGEVNTEAFF
TGCGCCAGCGGACAGGGAGAAGTGAACACTGAAGCTTTCTTT
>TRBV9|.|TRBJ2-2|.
CASSVVSGGYTGELFF
TGTGCCAGCAGCGTAGTATCCGGGGGATACACCGGGGAGCTGTTTTTT
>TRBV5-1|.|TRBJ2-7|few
CASSLTGKDEQYF
TGCGCCAGCAGCTTAACAGGGAAAGACGAGCAGTACTTC
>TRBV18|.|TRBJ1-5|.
CASSPPAISNQPQHF
TGTGCCAGCTCACCACCCGCGATTAGCAATCAGCCCCAGCATTTT
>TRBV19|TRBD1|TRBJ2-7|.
CASSIEEGATYEQYF
TGTGCCAGTAGTATAGAAGAGGGGGCAACCTACGAGCAGTACTTC
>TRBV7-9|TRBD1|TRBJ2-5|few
CASSRGQGIKTQYF
TGTGCCAGCAGCCGAGGACAGGGGATCAAGACCCAGTACTTC